The 7 T cell receptor beta chains given below trace back to one sample, sequenced in a study of radiotherapy plus CTLA-4 blockade in lung cancer. TCRdb keeps only in-frame clones here, not all; method: immunoSEQ multiplex PCR. This table holds roughly 93,000 clones, roughly 80% found once. Sample: peripheral blood, taken from a patient treated with radiotherapy plus ipilimumab. The source of these receptors is a human donor with non-small cell lung cancer who had a partial response to radiotherapy plus ipilimumab.

V is TRBV28 and J is TRBJ1-1; TRBD1 might be the D (6 bases). The V end was cut by 1 base, the J end by 2 bases, with 14 bases between. The germline CDR1 and CDR2 sequences are MDHEN and SYDVKM. The CDR3 consists of 16 residues. CDR3 in amino acids: CASSLYRGGLNTEAFF. Written as DNA, the CDR3 is TGTGCCAGCAGTTTATATCGCGGGGGGCTTAACACTGAAGCTTTCTTT.

The V call is TRBV11-2, the J call TRBJ2-6, with 8 bases matching TRBD1. The V and J ends lost 5 bases and 2 bases, in that order; junction bases with no gene match: 2. The CDR3 runs to 15 residues. Per germline, CDR1 SGHAT and CDR2 FQNNGV. The DNA of the CDR3 is TGTGCCAGCAGCCGACAGGGGACTGGGGCCAACGTCCTGACTTTC. Amino acids: CASSRQGTGANVLTF.

The rearrangement joins TRBV5-1 to TRBJ2-3; D possibly corresponds to TRBD2 (5 bases). Germline loops: CDR1 SGHRS, CDR2 YFSETQ. The CDR3 is made up of 16 amino acids. Trimming removed 3 bases at V and 3 bases at J, with 17 bases between. Here the CDR3 reads CASSSLTSGGTDTQYF. For the CDR3, the DNA is TGCGCCAGCAGCTCCTTAACTAGTGGTGGTACAGATACGCAGTATTTT. Looking up the rest from reference TRBV5-1 and TRBJ2-3 gives the full variable domain: KAGVTQTPRYLIKTRGQQVTLSCSPISGHRSVSWYQQTPGQGLQFLFEYFSETQRNKGNFPGRFSGRQFSNSRSEMNVSTLELGDSALYLCASSSLTSGGTDTQYFGPGTRLTVL.

J is TRBJ2-4 and V is TRBV7-3, with 7 bases that match TRBD2. Germline values: CDR1 SGHTA, CDR2 FQGTGA. This CDR3 spans 18 amino acids. With V trimmed by 5 bases and J by 7 bases, 20 bases remained unmatched. This CDR3 is CASSPPGGRDHYGNIQYF. The CDR3 DNA sequence: TGTGCCAGCAGCCCCCCCGGGGGGAGAGATCACTATGGGAACATTCAGTACTTC.

This chain uses TRBV4-1 with TRBJ2-7; a weak D match, TRBD1 (5 bases). Germline CDR1 and CDR2: MGHRA and YSYEKL. V was pared by 4 bases and J by 2 bases, with 15 bases between. The CDR3 contains 15 residues. The CDR3 sequence is CASSRLGHPTYEQYF. CDR3 bases: TGCGCCAGCAGCCGCCTTGGACACCCTACCTACGAGCAGTACTTC.

This chain uses TRBV6-4 with TRBJ1-3, with a weak D call TRBD1 (6 bases). The CDR3 runs 20 residues. The V end was cut by 2 bases, the J end by 0 bases, with 23 bases between. In germline, CDR1 is MRHNA, CDR2 SNTAGT. This chain's CDR3 is CASSDPGEGPYTRSGNTIYF. CDR3 nucleotides: TGTGCCAGCAGTGACCCAGGGGAGGGTCCTTATACCCGCTCTGGAAACACCATATATTTT.

V usage is TRBV29-1 and J usage is TRBJ2-5; 12 nucleotides agree with TRBD2. Germline CDR1 is SQVTM and CDR2 is ANQGSEA. V trimming: 7 bases; J trimming: 4 bases; junction bases outside the gene matches: 7. This CDR3 has 14 amino acids. The CDR3 nucleotides read TGCAGCGCGAAGCTAGCGGGAGGGCGAGAGACCCAGTACTTC. Translation gives CSAKLAGGRETQYF.